Given below is one T cell receptor beta chain in context. The table came from immunoSEQ multiplex PCR; TCRdb's copy has only in-frame clones and leaves some out. The table has roughly 190,000 clones, approximately 86% seen once; the top ten hold around 23%. These data are taken from a study of blood T cell repertoires in COVID-19. Overall study context: Resolution of symptoms, clearance, or two negative PCRs was present in recovered Cohort 3 donors. COVID-19 samples from acute and convalescent phases originated in the United States, Italy and Spain. PBMCs, B-cell-depleted T cells, or T cells were the source of the cDNA or gDNA that made up the material.

Germline CDR1 reads SEHNR; CDR2 reads FQNEAQ (reference sequence). This CDR3 contains 14 residues. V lost 6 bases and J lost 5; bases outside the gene matches: 8. Participants were placed into cohorts based on the clinical history they reported. The chain is built from TRBV7-9 and TRBJ2-5; 8 bases are a match to TRBD1. The receptor was isolated from a woman in her 40s in a cohort exposed to, infected with or recovered from COVID-19 (not recorded which). The sequencing input was PBMCs or T cells enriched from blood (not recorded which). The CDR3 is CASSQLDRDETQYF. The CDR3 nucleotides read TGTGCCAGCAGTCAGCTGGACAGGGACGAGACCCAGTACTTC.